This T cell receptor beta chain originates from a study of shared clonotypes between healthy human individuals. Clones were sequenced by immunoSEQ multiplex PCR, and TCRdb holds only the in-frame ones, with some missing. Of about 2.3 million clones in the sample, 80% to 95% were seen once. V lost 0 bases and J lost 7, with 22 bases in between. Germline V lookup: CDR1 SGHRS, CDR2 YFSETQ. The CDR3 runs 17 residues. The chain joins TRBV5-1 to TRBJ1-1, with TRBD1 as a possible D gene (5 bases). The TCR comes from a man younger than 35 in good health. Some clones in this sample may be carry-over from other donors' samples. Sequencing was carried out using naive CD4+ T cells from PBMCs. Subset here: CD45RA+ positively selected. This CDR3 reads CASSLVRLRPGGVEAFF. CDR3 nucleotides: TGCGCCAGCAGCTTGGTTCGCCTGCGGCCTGGGGGTGTTGAAGCTTTCTTT.